Below, 13 T cell receptor beta chains from the same sample are listed, as sequenced in a study of Graves' ophthalmopathy and Graves' hyperthyroidism listed by TCRdb under 2018. The sequencer listed for this sample is Illumina HiSeq 2000. TCR beta CDR3 regions were amplified from RNA transcripts for repertoire sequencing. The first round was an RT-PCR using HTBI primers with the Qiagen OneStep RT-PCR kit, and this first round was followed by a second-round multiplex PCR, then size selection and purification. Clones were called with MiXCR by TCRdb after fastp trimmed the public reads at Q25, and only in-frame beta chains were retained. All rows with the same CDR3 protein become a single entry with the most common DNA and genes. Here the sample has a few hundred thousand distinct CDR3 sequences; around 19% occur a single time. Roughly 1.5% of the sample is taken by the ten largest. What was sequenced was peripheral blood. The receptors stem from a woman aged 18-29 years with Graves' ophthalmopathy. Donor details come from another sample of the same person, matched by shared clones.

This clonotype occurred many times. The J gene is TRBJ1-2, the V gene TRBV6-2 or TRBV6-3, with D hard to call. CDR1 and CDR2 (germline): MNHEY, SVGEGT. The CDR3 has 14 residues. Trimming removed 6 bases from V and 5 bases from J, with 16 bases in between. The CDR3 bases are TGTGCCAGCAGCTCCGGATCAGTAGTATATGGCTACACCTTC. Its protein product is CASSSGSVVYGYTF.

The gene calls are TRBV5-6 and TRBJ1-6; the D is unclear. V was clipped by 4 bases and J by 2 bases, with 1 base between them. Per germline, CDR1 SGHDT and CDR2 YYEEEE. This CDR3 region has 12 residues. CDR3 amino acids: CASSAYNSPLHF. In DNA form, the CDR3 reads TGTGCCAGCAGCGCCTATAATTCACCCCTCCACTTT. Looking up the rest from reference TRBV5-6 and TRBJ1-6 gives the full variable domain: DAGVTQSPTHLIKTRGQQVTLRCSPKSGHDTVSWYQQALGQGPQFIFQYYEEEERQRGNFPDRFSGHQFPNYSSELNVNALLLGDSALYLCASSAYNSPLHFGNGTRLTVT.

This clonotype was detected ten times or more. The V call is TRBV7-2, the J call TRBJ2-4; D gene ambiguous. There are 14 residues in the CDR3. The germline V gene encodes CDR1 SGHTA and CDR2 FQGNSA. V lost 0 bases and J lost 5, with 8 bases in between. Here the CDR3 DNA reads TGTGCCAGCAGCTTAGCGCAACAGCAAAACATTCAGTACTTC. Translation: CASSLAQQQNIQYF.

This clonotype has ten or more counts. The rearrangement links TRBV9 to TRBJ2-7; TRBD1 matches at 8 bases. CDR3 length: 16 residues. From germline, CDR1 is SGDLS and CDR2 YYNGEE. Trimming at V came to 4 bases and at J to 5 bases, leaving 14 bases not matched to a gene. The CDR3 spells CASSQGQGASSDEQYF. CDR3 in DNA: TGTGCCAGCAGCCAAGGACAGGGAGCATCTTCGGACGAGCAGTACTTC.

At least ten counts were recorded for this clonotype. At one end, the junction sequence differs from germline, possibly due to a read error. This rearrangement joins TRBV12-3 or TRBV12-4 to TRBJ2-2, with D perhaps matching TRBD2 (5 bases). The CDR3 consists of 14 residues. The chain's CDR3 is CASSLGVGAGELCF. Here the CDR3 DNA reads TGTGCCAGCAGTTTGGGAGTAGGAGCCGGGGAGCTGTGTTTT.

The chain recombines TRBV6-2 or TRBV6-3 with TRBJ1-1; no firm D call. Germline V lookup: CDR1 MNHEY, CDR2 SVGEGT. The CDR3 totals 11 residues. The V gene lost 3 bases and the J gene lost 11 bases, with 10 bases spanning the gap. CDR3 DNA: TGTGCCAGCAGTTATCAGGCTGGGGCTTTCTTT. Its protein product is CASSYQAGAFF.

This clonotype has ten or more counts. The chain recombines TRBV27 with TRBJ1-1, with D perhaps matching TRBD1 (5 bases). Trimming stripped 3 bases from V and 3 bases from J, with 11 bases between. This CDR3 is 14 amino acids long. Germline V gene sequence: CDR1 MNHEY, CDR2 SMNVEV (reference sequence). CDR3 DNA: TGTGCCAGCAGTTTGACAGCAATCTACACTGAAGCTTTCTTT. This sequence encodes CASSLTAIYTEAFF.

There are many counts of this clonotype. The chain combines TRBV20-1 with TRBJ1-1, with D possibly matching TRBD1 (5 bases). This CDR3 region has 13 residues. From germline, CDR1 is DFQATT and CDR2 SNEGSKA (reference sequence). Between the trimmed V and J ends, which lost 2 bases and 10 bases, there was a span of 17 bases. Written as DNA, the CDR3 is TGCAGTGCTAGACGGGGCCAATTGGTGTTAGCTTTCTTT. Translation gives CSARRGQLVLAFF.

This clonotype came up many times. The chain uses TRBV6-5 and TRBJ2-2, with D possibly being TRBD1 (6 bases). CDR3 length equals 14 residues. V shed 5 bases and J shed 4 bases, with 11 bases lying between them. Germline CDR1 reads MNHEY; CDR2 reads SVGAGI. The CDR3 DNA reads TGTGCCAGCAGTCAGACAGGACGCACCGGGGAGCTGTTTTTT. This codes for CASSQTGRTGELFF.

This clonotype was seen a few times. The chain employs TRBV18 and TRBJ2-7; 8 nucleotides align to TRBD2. This CDR3 has 16 residues. The germline gives CDR1 KGHSH, CDR2 LQKENI. Losses at the gene ends were 6 bases for V and 3 bases for J; bases not matched to a gene: 13. The chain's CDR3 is CASSRGGAGKFYEQYF. The CDR3, as DNA: TGTGCCAGCTCCCGGGGGGGGGCAGGCAAATTCTACGAGCAGTACTTC.

This clonotype appeared many times. V gene TRBV6-2 or TRBV6-3 combines with J gene TRBJ1-1; D unclear. From germline, CDR1 is MNHEY and CDR2 SVGEGT. Trimming left V 6 bases short and J 3 bases short, with 23 bases between. The CDR3 is 17 amino acids. The DNA of the CDR3 is TGTGCCAGCAGCCTCCGCCTAGTACCCCCCGGCGACACTGAAGCTTTCTTT. Its protein product is CASSLRLVPPGDTEAFF.

The chain combines TRBV4-1 with TRBJ1-6; 7 bases fit TRBD1. CDR3 length: 14 amino acids. The germline V gene has CDR1 MGHRA and CDR2 YSYEKL. The trim removed 0 bases at V and 14 bases at J, leaving 7 bases unmatched. The CDR3 reads CASSQDQTGRTLHF. The CDR3 nucleotides read TGCGCCAGCAGCCAAGATCAGACAGGGCGCACCCTCCACTTT.

This clonotype was picked up many times. The gene calls are TRBV28 and TRBJ2-5; no firm D call. The CDR3 has 15 residues. Germline V gene data show CDR1 as MDHEN and CDR2 as SYDVKM. Between the trimmed V and J ends, which lost 3 bases and 4 bases, there was a span of 15 bases. The DNA of the CDR3 is TGTGCCAGCAGTTTCTCGTCGGCCCCAGGAGAGACCCAGTACTTC. Amino acids: CASSFSSAPGETQYF. The whole variable domain, remainder taken from reference TRBV28 and TRBJ2-5, is DVKVTQSSRYLVKRTGEKVFLECVQDMDHENMFWYRQDPGLGLRLIYFSYDVKMKEKGDIPEGYSVSREKKERFSLILESASTNQTSMYLCASSFSSAPGETQYFGPGTRLLVL.